This T cell receptor (beta chain) was sequenced in a study of T cell repertoires in cytomegalovirus infection (dated by TCRdb to between 2018 and 2020). About the investigation overall: Because public TCR beta signatures pointed to carriage of CMV infection together with the matching HLA type, the HLA type of each donor mattered for the analysis.

Spanning cysteine to phenylalanine, the CDR3 consists of 16 amino acids. The read is trimmed to its CDR3 DNA, 48 bases read in frame from base 1. The germline V gene provides CDR1 SGHTA and CDR2 FQGTGA. A distance of 9 bases separates the germline ends of V and J, which lose 1 base and 0 bases respectively. Sequenced using an Illumina HiSeq 1500. In-frame beta chains were kept once TCRdb had trimmed the public reads at Q25 with fastp and called clones with MiXCR. Rows merge per CDR3 protein into single entries with the most common DNA and genes. Across this sample there are a few hundred thousand distinct CDR3 sequences, with roughly 13% seen only once. 8.8% of the sample lies in the top ten. Ten or more counts support this clonotype. Its recognized antigen is unknown. Qualities for individual bases were not recorded, and no much larger clone is one base off. Results the study describes overall, beyond this receptor: The ex vivo response was dominated by HLA-C-restricted CMV-specific TCR beta clonotypes, and the single most frequent clonotype in two of eight donors was supplied by these HLA-C-restricted clonotypes. In both this cohort and an independent cohort of 300 to 450 donors, the cumulative frequency of public TCR beta family members distinguished carriers of CMV infection plus the relevant HLA type.

Source material: PBMCs. The rearranged chain carries TRBV7-3 and TRBJ2-2; the D segment cannot be called with confidence. This clonotype was sampled from a human donor in good health (CMV status not recorded). Some clones in this sample may be carry-over from other donors' samples. The bases are TGTGCCAGCAGCTTAATCCCAAACGCGAACACCGGGGAGCTGTTTTTT. Protein translation: CASSLIPNANTGELFF.